This T cell receptor beta chain was recorded in a study of T cells in Graves' hyperthyroidism and ophthalmopathy. There were TCR beta CDR3 regions amplified from RNA transcripts. With the HTBI primer set, the TCR CDR3 went through a first round of RT-PCR. One entry per CDR3 protein, called by TCRdb with MiXCR from the multiplex PCR reads. Here the sample spans around 300,000 distinct CDR3 sequences, roughly 13% being singletons. Newly diagnosed patients aged 18 to 65 had hyperthyroidism of under 2 months' duration. Diagnostic assessment was based on clinical symptoms, serum thyroxine and TRAb, thyroid ultrasound and orbital computed tomography. Fresh peripheral blood, approximately 9.7 ml, was the source of the PBMCs. Input material: blood. This clonotype originated in a woman aged 30 to 39 with Graves' hyperthyroidism.

The CDR3 DNA reads as TGTGCCATCAGTGACCCGGGAGGATTGAACGAGCAGTACTTC. This codes for CAISDPGGLNEQYF. The chain links TRBV10-3 to TRBJ2-7; 7 bases are a match to TRBD2. The V and J ends lost 3 bases and 5 bases, in that order; junction bases with no gene match: 7. The germline gives CDR1 ENHRY, CDR2 SYGVKD. This CDR3 is 14 amino acids long.